One sample yielded the 5 T cell receptor beta chains listed below, sequenced in a study of blood T cell repertoires in COVID-19. Sequencing used immunoSEQ multiplex PCR; TCRdb keeps in-frame clones, though not all of them. The sample holds about 130,000 clones; over 80% are singletons and the top ten take more than 9.5%. The source material was peripheral blood. The receptors here all came from a middle-aged man with active or convalescent COVID-19.

This chain connects TRBV24-1 to TRBJ1-6; D is undetermined. Trimming shortened V by 2 bases and J by 8 bases, and 18 bases separated the two germline ends. This CDR3 is built from 17 residues. Per the germline V gene, CDR1 is KGHDR and CDR2 is SFDVKD. The CDR3 nucleotides are TGTGCCACCAGTGATTCTACTCGACAAGCCTGGGATTCACCCCTCCACTTT. Its translation is CATSDSTRQAWDSPLHF.

This chain links TRBV19 with TRBJ1-3, with D maybe TRBD1 (6 bases). This CDR3 has 16 residues. CDR1 and CDR2 from the germline V gene are LNHDA and SQIVND (reference sequence). V dropped 3 bases and J dropped 0 bases, with 12 bases sitting between them. For the CDR3, the DNA is TGTGCCAGTAGTATCGGGACACCAAACTCTGGAAACACCATATATTTT. Its protein product is CASSIGTPNSGNTIYF.

This chain links TRBV11-1 with TRBJ2-5, with 8 bases fitting TRBD2. The CDR3 has 14 amino acids. The J segment lost 5 bases and the V segment lost 5 bases, leaving 7 bases of the junction unmatched. Looked up from germline, CDR1 is SGHAT and CDR2 is FQDESV (reference sequence). As DNA, the CDR3 is TGTGCCAGCAGCGGGCCGGGACTAGGGGAGACCCAGTACTTC. This encodes CASSGPGLGETQYF.

The J gene is TRBJ2-2, the V gene TRBV5-1; a weak D match, TRBD1 (6 bases). The germline gives CDR1 SGHRS, CDR2 YFSETQ. The CDR3 covers 15 residues. V gave up 5 bases and J gave up 4 bases, with 15 bases separating them. The CDR3 sequence is CASSLQGPLTGELFF. In DNA, the CDR3 is TGCGCCAGCAGTCTACAGGGACCCCTCACCGGGGAGCTGTTTTTT.

This clone was found once. The chain recombines TRBV12-3 or TRBV12-4 with TRBJ1-2, with a tentative D call TRBD1 (5 bases). The CDR3 runs 12 residues. Trimming stripped 4 bases from V and 7 bases from J, with 10 bases between. The chain's CDR3 is CASSSRGGGYTF. The CDR3 bases are TGTGCCAGCAGTTCCCGGGGGGGTGGCTACACCTTC.